Sequencing of this T cell receptor beta chain was carried out in a study of cytomegalovirus exposure and HLA in healthy donors. Points from the study as a whole: Cytomegalovirus-associated TCR beta chains were listed, numbering 150 to 200. Despite most TCR sequences being rare, some public TCRs occurred in many donors.

There are a few counts of this clone. Its target is not known. Repertoires were generated with immunoSEQ multiplex PCR, while TCRdb's copy carries only in-frame clones and drops some. The sample has roughly 300,000 clones; around 86% are singletons. This CDR3 has 17 residues. Germline assignment: CDR1 ENHRY and CDR2 SYGVKD. V lost 3 bases to trimming and J lost 1 base; unmatched junction nucleotides: 9. This clonotype was sampled from a woman aged 18-30 years in good health and CMV-seronegative. Sequencing input: PBMCs. The genes are TRBV10-3 and TRBJ1-2; TRBD1 agrees at 9 bases. The CDR3 nucleotides read TGTGCCATCAGTGAACAGGGGGCACTCTCCGGTAACTATGGCTACACCTTC. Encoded protein: CAISEQGALSGNYGYTF.